Below are 9 T cell receptor beta chains sequenced from a single sample in a study of blood T cell repertoires in COVID-19. Sequenced by immunoSEQ multiplex PCR; TCRdb stores in-frame clones only, minus some. The sample holds hundreds of thousands of clones, approximately 90% seen once. Sequences were obtained from peripheral blood. Receptor source: a woman aged 25 to 39 with active or convalescent COVID-19.

On this clone itself: Given a much more abundant clone one base away, this may be a read error. The chain employs TRBV3-1 (or the pseudogene TRBV3-2) and TRBJ2-7; 7 positions agree with TRBD1. Germline V gene data show CDR1 as LGHDT and CDR2 as YNNKEL (reference sequence). This CDR3 spans 14 amino acids. V trimming: 4 bases; J trimming: 2 bases; junction bases outside the gene matches: 5. As DNA, the CDR3 is TGTGCCAGCAGCCCCCGGGACAGAACCTACGAGCAGTACTTC. The encoded protein is CASSPRDRTYEQYF.

The chain couples TRBV11-1 to TRBJ2-7; 15 bases agree with TRBD2. The CDR3 contains 14 residues. CDR1 and CDR2 from the germline V gene are SGHAT and FQDESV (reference sequence). After removal of 5 bases from V and 6 bases from J, the junction contained 2 bases not matched to a gene. The CDR3 loop reads CASSVGLAGGEQYF. Here the CDR3 DNA reads TGTGCCAGCAGCGTGGGACTAGCGGGGGGCGAGCAGTACTTC.

The V gene is TRBV6-5, the J gene TRBJ2-7; 9 bases match TRBD1. Looked up from germline, CDR1 is MNHEY and CDR2 is SVGAGI. The V gene end was trimmed by 2 bases and the J gene end by 6 bases; junction bases not matched to a gene: 2. CDR3 length: 13 amino acids. CDR3 in DNA: TGTGCCAGCAGTTACGAGGACAGGGGCGAGCAGTACTTC. This codes for CASSYEDRGEQYF.

This clone was seen only once. V usage is TRBV12-3 or TRBV12-4 and J usage is TRBJ1-2; D is possibly TRBD1 (6 bases). The CDR3 totals 12 residues. V dropped 4 bases and J dropped 8 bases, with 11 bases sitting between them. The CDR3 spells CASSSGTSGYTF. CDR3 DNA: TGTGCCAGCAGTTCCGGGACATCCGGCTACACCTTC.

The V call is TRBV4-1, the J call TRBJ1-5; D remains ambiguous. This CDR3 is built from 16 residues. CDR1 is MGHRA, CDR2 YSYEKL, per germline. V gave up 0 bases and J gave up 4 bases, with 13 bases separating them. This chain's CDR3 is CASSQDPRDRNQPQHF. CDR3 nucleotides: TGCGCCAGCAGCCAAGATCCTAGAGACCGGAATCAGCCCCAGCATTTT.

The chain carries TRBV29-1 and TRBJ1-3, with 7 bases identical to TRBD1. The V gene's germline CDR1 is SQVTM and CDR2 ANQGSEA. V lost 5 bases, J lost 6 bases, and 10 bases stayed unmatched. This CDR3 has 14 residues. CDR3 DNA sequence: TGCAGCGTTCTACTAATGGGACAGTTAAACACCATATATTTT. Amino acid sequence: CSVLLMGQLNTIYF.

The chain is built from TRBV18 and TRBJ2-3, with a possible D match to TRBD1 (5 bases). CDR1 and CDR2 (germline): KGHSH, LQKENI. The length of the CDR3 is 16 residues. The V and J ends lost 10 bases and 0 bases respectively, with 20 bases between them. CDR3 sequence: CATQLTTGVSTDTQYF. CDR3 bases: TGTGCCACCCAGCTCACCACAGGAGTAAGCACAGATACGCAGTATTTT.

The J gene is TRBJ2-5, the V gene TRBV19; 10 positions match TRBD2. The germline V gene encodes CDR1 LNHDA and CDR2 SQIVND (reference sequence). Trimming cost V 5 bases and J 5 bases; bases outside gene matches: 5. This CDR3 spans 14 amino acids. As DNA, the CDR3 is TGTGCCAGTAGTCCAGGACTAGCGGCGGAGACCCAGTACTTC. This encodes CASSPGLAAETQYF.

This clone was seen once. The V call is TRBV10-3, the J call TRBJ2-7, with a weak D call TRBD2 (5 bases). Between the trimmed V and J ends, which lost 10 bases and 3 bases, there was a span of 13 bases. This CDR3 is built from 12 residues. Per germline, CDR1 ENHRY and CDR2 SYGVKD. The chain's CDR3 is CATRTTSYEQYF. The CDR3 DNA is TGTGCCACGAGAACTACTAGCTACGAGCAGTACTTC.